This T cell receptor (beta chain) stems from a study of shared clonotypes between healthy human individuals. Study-wide results and limits: In having few donors, the study represented limited genetic and exposure-history diversity.

Clones were read by immunoSEQ multiplex PCR, and TCRdb kept only the in-frame ones, dropping some. The sample lists 1,500,000 or so clones; approximately 98.5% were seen once. About this clone: What it recognizes is unknown.

V was shortened by 7 bases and J by 4 bases, with 9 bases between the two germline ends. Germline assignment: CDR1 SQVTM and CDR2 ANQGSEA. The CDR3 contains 11 residues. This chain uses TRBV29-1 with TRBJ2-3; D is unclear. Material: naive CD4+ T cells sorted from blood. Subset meaning: CD45RA+ positively selected. The clonotype originates from a man aged 25-40 years in good health. This chain's CDR3 is CSGYQADTQYF. CDR3 nucleotides: TGCAGCGGGTACCAGGCAGATACGCAGTATTTT.